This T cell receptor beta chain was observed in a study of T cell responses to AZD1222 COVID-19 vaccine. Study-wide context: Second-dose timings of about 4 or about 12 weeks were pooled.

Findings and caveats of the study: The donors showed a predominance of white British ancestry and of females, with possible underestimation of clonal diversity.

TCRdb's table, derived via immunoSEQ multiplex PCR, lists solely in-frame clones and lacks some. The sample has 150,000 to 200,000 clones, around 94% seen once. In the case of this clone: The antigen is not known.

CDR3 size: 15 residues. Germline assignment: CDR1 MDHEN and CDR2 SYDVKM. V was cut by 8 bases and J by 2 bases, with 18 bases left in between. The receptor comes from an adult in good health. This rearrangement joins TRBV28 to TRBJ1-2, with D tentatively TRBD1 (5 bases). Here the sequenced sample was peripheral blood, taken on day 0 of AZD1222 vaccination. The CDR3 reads CASCKGRVINYGYTF. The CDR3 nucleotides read TGTGCCAGCTGTAAGGGGCGGGTTATAAACTATGGCTACACCTTC.